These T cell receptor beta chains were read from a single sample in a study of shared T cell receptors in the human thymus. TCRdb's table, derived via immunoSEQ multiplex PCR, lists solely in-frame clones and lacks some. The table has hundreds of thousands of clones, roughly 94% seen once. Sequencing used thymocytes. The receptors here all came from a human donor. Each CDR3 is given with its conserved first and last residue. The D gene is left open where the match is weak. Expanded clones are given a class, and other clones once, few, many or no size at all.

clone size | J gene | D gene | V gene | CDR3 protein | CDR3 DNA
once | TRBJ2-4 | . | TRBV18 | CASSPPPGNLAKNIQYF | TGTGCCAGCTCACCTCCCCCGGGAAACTTAGCCAAAAACATTCAGTACTTC
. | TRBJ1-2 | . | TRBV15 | CATSPRLGTNYGYTF | TGTGCCACCAGCCCCCGGCTAGGTACTAACTATGGCTACACCTTC
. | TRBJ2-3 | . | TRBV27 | CASSPHPAPRNRSDTQYF | TGTGCCAGCAGTCCCCACCCGGCACCCCGAAACCGGTCGGATACGCAGTATTTT
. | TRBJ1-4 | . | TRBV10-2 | CASSTPDRKEKLFF | TGCGCCAGCAGTACCCCGGACAGAAAGGAAAAACTGTTTTTT
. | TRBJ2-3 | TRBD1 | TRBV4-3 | CASSDRGHNTQYF | TGCGCCAGCTCGGACAGGGGGCACAATACGCAGTATTTT
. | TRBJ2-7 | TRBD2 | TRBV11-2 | CASRCSGRLLYEQYF | TGTGCCAGCAGATGTAGCGGGAGGCTCCTCTACGAGCAGTACTTC
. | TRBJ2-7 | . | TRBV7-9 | CASSSGRTYEQYF | TGTGCCAGCAGCTCGGGGCGTACCTACGAGCAGTACTTC
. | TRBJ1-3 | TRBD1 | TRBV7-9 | CASSLQGALSNTIYF | TGTGCCAGCAGCTTACAGGGGGCGCTGAGTAACACCATATATTTT
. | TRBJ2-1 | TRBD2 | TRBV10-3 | CAISRTSGSTDEQFF | TGTGCCATCAGTAGGACTAGCGGGAGTACGGATGAGCAGTTCTTC
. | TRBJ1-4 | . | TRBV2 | CASSQGRANEKLFF | TGTGCCAGCAGCCAAGGGAGGGCGAATGAAAAACTGTTTTTT